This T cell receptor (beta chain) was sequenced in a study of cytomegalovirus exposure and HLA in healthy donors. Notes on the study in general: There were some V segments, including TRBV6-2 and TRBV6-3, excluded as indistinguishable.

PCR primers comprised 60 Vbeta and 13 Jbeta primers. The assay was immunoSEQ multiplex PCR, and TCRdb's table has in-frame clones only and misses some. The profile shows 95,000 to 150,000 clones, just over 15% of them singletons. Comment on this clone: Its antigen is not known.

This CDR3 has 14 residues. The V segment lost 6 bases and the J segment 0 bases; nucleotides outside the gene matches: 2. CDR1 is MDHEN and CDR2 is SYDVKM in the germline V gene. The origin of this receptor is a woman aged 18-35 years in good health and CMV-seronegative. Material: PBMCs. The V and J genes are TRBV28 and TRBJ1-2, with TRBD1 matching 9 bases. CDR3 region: CASRGQGANYGYTF. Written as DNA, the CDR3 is TGTGCCAGCAGGGGACAGGGAGCTAACTATGGCTACACCTTC.